The sequence of this T cell receptor beta chain was determined in a study of OX40 agonist ivuxolimab in advanced cancers. Study in general: A diagnosis of hepatocellular carcinoma, melanoma, renal cell or head and neck cancer was present in dose-escalation patients.

To note about this clone: Its target is unknown.

Whole-study findings and limits: The 0.1-3.0 mg/kg partial responders had among the lowest clonal expansion. CD8+ T cells averaged more expanded clones than CD4+.

Only in-frame clones appear in the TCRdb table, and some are missing; sequencing was by immunoSEQ multiplex PCR. Here the sample spans some 59,000 clones, roughly 84% being singletons. Germline V gene data show CDR1 as MNHNS and CDR2 as SASEGT. Trimming at V came to 3 bases and at J to 7 bases, leaving 12 bases not matched to a gene. CDR3 size: 17 residues. The source of this sequence is an adult with an advanced solid tumor such as melanoma, head and neck, liver or kidney cancer. The source was CD4+ or CD8+ T cells sorted from blood, collected in a trial of the OX40 agonist ivuxolimab. The chain carries TRBV6-1 and TRBJ2-1; TRBD2 agrees at 10 bases. CDR3 nucleotides: TGTGCCAGCAGTGAGCTCCATGTAGCGGGGGGAGCGAATGAGCAGTTCTTC. Translated: CASSELHVAGGANEQFF.